A selection of T cell receptor beta chains follows, all from one sample in a study of cytomegalovirus exposure and HLA in healthy donors. Produced via immunoSEQ multiplex PCR; TCRdb's table is partial and in-frame only. The sample lists just under 150,000 clones, over 75% seen once, with roughly 2.8% in the top ten. The sample was PBMCs. Every receptor here comes from a woman in her twenties or thirties in good health and CMV-seronegative. Each CDR3 is given with its conserved first and last residue. The D gene is left open where the match is weak. Expanded clones get a size class; other rows say once, few or many, or leave the size out.

clone_size,j_call,v_call,cdr3_length,d_call,cdr3_aa,cdr3_nt
few,TRBJ2-4,TRBV27,18,.,CASSFFPLQQGTKNIQYF,TGTGCCAGCAGTTTCTTCCCCCTTCAACAGGGAACCAAAAACATTCAGTACTTC
few,TRBJ1-1,TRBV6-5,13,TRBD1,CASSLGQGMHAFF,TGTGCCAGCAGCTTAGGACAGGGAATGCACGCTTTCTTT
.,TRBJ1-5,TRBV28,15,TRBD1,CATGGQVNSNQPQHF,TGTGCCACTGGGGGACAGGTCAATAGCAATCAGCCCCAGCATTTT
.,TRBJ2-7,TRBV5-5,16,.,CASSPQAVSGSGEQYF,TGTGCCAGCAGCCCTCAGGCAGTAAGCGGGTCGGGGGAGCAGTACTTC
.,TRBJ1-1,TRBV27,13,.,CARLDCMNTEAFF,TGTGCCCGGCTGGACTGCATGAACACTGAAGCTTTCTTT
.,TRBJ2-3,TRBV4-3,16,.,CASSQEGGGARDTQYF,TGCGCCAGCAGCCAAGAGGGTGGGGGGGCAAGGGATACGCAGTATTTT
few,TRBJ1-1,TRBV7-3,12,.,CASSLGDSEAFF,TGTGCCAGCAGCTTAGGGGACTCTGAAGCTTTCTTT
.,TRBJ1-1,TRBV28,12,.,CASRGNREGAFF,TGTGCCAGCAGGGGAAACAGGGAGGGAGCTTTCTTT
.,TRBJ2-7,TRBV19,14,TRBD1,CASSRVTGDYEQYF,TGTGCCAGTAGTAGGGTGACAGGGGACTACGAGCAGTACTTC
.,TRBJ1-2,TRBV10-3,20,.,CAISESYSNGEGQLPHGYTF,TGTGCCATCAGTGAGTCGTATTCCAACGGGGAAGGACAGCTACCTCATGGCTACACCTTC
.,TRBJ1-2,TRBV5-1,16,TRBD1,CASSLVTGAENYGYTF,TGCGCCAGCAGCTTGGTCACAGGGGCCGAAAATTATGGCTACACCTTC
.,TRBJ2-7,TRBV27,14,TRBD1,CASSWTGLSYEQYF,TGTGCCAGCAGTTGGACAGGTTTATCCTACGAGCAGTACTTC
.,TRBJ2-2,TRBV4-3,17,TRBD2,CASSQGSAGGPTGELFF,TGCGCCAGCAGCCAAGGGTCTGCGGGGGGGCCCACCGGGGAGCTGTTTTTT
.,TRBJ1-3,TRBV5-1,16,TRBD1,CASSFGGTGSGNTIYF,TGCGCCAGCAGCTTTGGCGGGACAGGGTCTGGAAACACCATATATTTT
few,TRBJ1-4,TRBV4-1,15,.,CASSQEPGTNEKLFF,TGCGCCAGCAGCCAAGAGCCAGGAACTAATGAAAAACTGTTTTTT
.,TRBJ2-1,TRBV27,16,TRBD2,CASRQGWGGSYNEQFF,TGTGCCAGCAGGCAAGGCTGGGGGGGCTCCTACAATGAGCAGTTCTTC